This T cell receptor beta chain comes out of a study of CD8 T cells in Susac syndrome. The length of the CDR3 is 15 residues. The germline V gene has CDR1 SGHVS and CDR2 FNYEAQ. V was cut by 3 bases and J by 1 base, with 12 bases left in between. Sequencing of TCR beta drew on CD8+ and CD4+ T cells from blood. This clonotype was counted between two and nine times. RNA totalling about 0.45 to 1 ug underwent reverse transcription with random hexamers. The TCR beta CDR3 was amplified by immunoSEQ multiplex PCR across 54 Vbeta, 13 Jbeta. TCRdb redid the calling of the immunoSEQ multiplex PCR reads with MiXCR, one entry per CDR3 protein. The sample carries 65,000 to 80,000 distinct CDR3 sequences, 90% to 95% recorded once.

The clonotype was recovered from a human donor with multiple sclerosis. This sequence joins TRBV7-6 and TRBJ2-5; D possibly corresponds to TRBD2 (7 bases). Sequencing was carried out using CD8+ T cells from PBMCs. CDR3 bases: TGTGCCAGCAGCTTGGGGGGGGGCCTCCAAGAGACCCAGTACTTC. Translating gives CASSLGGGLQETQYF.